A single sample is the source of the 24 T cell receptor beta chains below, sequenced in a study of cytomegalovirus exposure and HLA in healthy donors. Primers: 60 Vbeta forward and 13 Jbeta reverse. TCRdb's table, derived via immunoSEQ multiplex PCR, lists solely in-frame clones and lacks some. The repertoire has over 150,000 clones, about four fifths of them found once; the top ten carry roughly 13%. Sequencing was done on a sample of PBMCs. The receptors come from a woman aged 45-65 years in good health and CMV-seronegative.

The V call is TRBV7-7, the J call TRBJ2-7; D might be TRBD2 (6 bases). Between the trimmed V and J ends, which lost 5 bases and 4 bases, there was a span of 18 bases. The germline V gene encodes CDR1 SSHAT and CDR2 FNYEAQ (reference sequence). CDR3 length: 15 amino acids. In DNA, the CDR3 is TGTGCCAGCAGCCCAGGTCCGCGGCGGGATTACGAGCAGTACTTC. Its translation: CASSPGPRRDYEQYF.

The rearrangement uses TRBV7-9 and TRBJ1-1, with TRBD1 matching 9 bases. The germline V gene encodes CDR1 SEHNR and CDR2 FQNEAQ (reference sequence). The CDR3 length is 15 residues. V lost 7 bases to trimming and J lost 5 bases; unmatched junction nucleotides: 11. The CDR3 is CASTREQGARTEAFF. The CDR3 DNA reads TGTGCCAGCACCCGAGAACAGGGGGCGCGTACTGAAGCTTTCTTT. The full variable domain, its missing parts supplied by reference TRBV7-9 and TRBJ1-1, is DTGVSQNPRHKITKRGQNVTFRCDPISEHNRLYWYRQTLGQGPEFLTYFQNEAQLEKSRLLSDRFSAERPKGSFSTLEIQRTEQGDSAMYLCASTREQGARTEAFFGQGTRLTVV.

The gene calls are TRBV7-2 and TRBJ2-7; 7 bases are a match to TRBD2. V dropped 5 bases and J dropped 3; count of bases not matched to a gene: 13. This CDR3 has 16 residues. Looked up from germline, CDR1 is SGHTA and CDR2 is FQGNSA. CDR3 in DNA: TGTGCCAGCAGCCGTCAGACGGGACTAAATAACTACGAGCAGTACTTC. It codes for CASSRQTGLNNYEQYF.

The sample holds one count of this clone. The chain employs TRBV19 and TRBJ2-2; 8 nucleotides agree with TRBD1. CDR3 length: 15 residues. V shed 3 bases, J shed 0 bases, and the junction held 0 bases outside the gene matches. The germline V gene has CDR1 LNHDA and CDR2 SQIVND (reference sequence). This CDR3 reads CASSMGQANTGELFF. CDR3 sequence (DNA): TGTGCCAGTAGTATGGGACAGGCGAACACCGGGGAGCTGTTTTTT.

The chain has TRBV6-5 and TRBJ2-3, with D possibly being TRBD2 (5 bases). This CDR3 contains 14 residues. Germline V CDR1 and CDR2: MNHEY, SVGAGI. V lost 4 bases and J lost 0, with 8 bases in between. CDR3 coding DNA: TGTGCCAGCAGTTTAGCGTATAGCACAGATACGCAGTATTTT. Its translation: CASSLAYSTDTQYF.

V gene TRBV9 combines with J gene TRBJ2-2; 8 positions match TRBD2. V shed 3 bases, J shed 4 bases, and the junction held 14 bases outside the gene matches. This CDR3 contains 18 residues. Per the germline V gene, CDR1 is SGDLS and CDR2 is YYNGEE. The CDR3 DNA reads TGTGCCAGCAGCGCGGCAAGGGGGAGCGGGAGCAGCACCGGGGAGCTGTTTTTT. Amino acid sequence: CASSAARGSGSSTGELFF.

The V call is TRBV11-3, the J call TRBJ2-1; 9 bases match TRBD2. Germline V CDR1 and CDR2: SGHNT, YENEEA. The CDR3 runs 15 residues. V was clipped by 1 base and J by 9 bases; unmatched bases: 7. DNA of the CDR3: TGTGCCAGCAGCTTAGTCGGCGGGGGGGCAGGTGAGCAGTTCTTC. It codes for CASSLVGGGAGEQFF.

V gene TRBV14 combines with J gene TRBJ2-1; 12 nucleotides agree with TRBD1. The V gene end was trimmed by 4 bases and the J gene end by 5 bases; junction bases not matched to a gene: 6. Per the germline V gene, CDR1 is SGHDN and CDR2 is FVKESK. The CDR3 has 16 amino acids. CDR3 loop: CASSRDRGQTHNEQFF. Written as DNA, the CDR3 is TGTGCCAGCAGCCGGGACAGGGGGCAAACACACAATGAGCAGTTCTTC.

This rearrangement joins TRBV5-6 to TRBJ1-2; D remains ambiguous. The CDR3 totals 12 residues. The germline V gene has CDR1 SGHDT and CDR2 YYEEEE. V lost 0 bases and J 5 bases, leaving 5 bases between the germline ends. DNA of the CDR3: TGTGCCAGCAGCTTGGACTGGTATGGCTACACCTTC. Translation: CASSLDWYGYTF.

V gene TRBV4-2 combines with J gene TRBJ2-7; D unclear. This CDR3 has 15 amino acids. Trimming pared 3 bases from V and 3 bases from J, leaving 15 bases between. The V gene's germline CDR1 is LGHNA and CDR2 YNFKEQ. CDR3 sequence: CASSQVESRDYEQYF. The CDR3 DNA follows: TGTGCCAGCAGCCAGGTTGAGTCTCGCGACTACGAGCAGTACTTC.

The chain combines TRBV30 with TRBJ2-3; 7 nucleotides match TRBD2. Per the germline V gene, CDR1 is GTSNPN and CDR2 is SVGIG (reference sequence). The CDR3 loop spans 15 amino acids. The trim removed 0 bases at V and 2 bases at J, leaving 5 bases unmatched. CDR3 sequence: CAWSVPSGSTDTQYF. The CDR3 DNA follows: TGTGCCTGGAGTGTACCTAGCGGATCCACAGATACGCAGTATTTT.

This chain connects TRBV5-1 to TRBJ2-5, with 9 bases aligning to TRBD2. CDR3 length equals 16 residues. Per the germline V gene, CDR1 is SGHRS and CDR2 is YFSETQ. J was trimmed by 4 bases and V by 5 bases; bases with no gene match: 12. The CDR3 DNA sequence: TGCGCCAGCAGTCCCATTACAGCGGGGGGAGGAGAGACCCAGTACTTC. Translated: CASSPITAGGGETQYF. Variable domain in full (rest from reference TRBV5-1 and TRBJ2-5): KAGVTQTPRYLIKTRGQQVTLSCSPISGHRSVSWYQQTPGQGLQFLFEYFSETQRNKGNFPGRFSGRQFSNSRSEMNVSTLELGDSALYLCASSPITAGGGETQYFGPGTRLLVL.

In this sample, this clone turned up once. The rearrangement joins TRBV4-2 to TRBJ1-2, with D possibly being TRBD1 (6 bases). The CDR3 consists of 16 residues. Trimming shortened V by 0 bases and J by 7 bases, and 18 bases separated the two germline ends. CDR1 and CDR2 from the germline V gene are LGHNA and YNFKEQ. The CDR3 DNA is TGTGCCAGCAGCCAAGATTTGGTGGGGGCGTCGGGTGGCTACACCTTC. Translating it yields CASSQDLVGASGGYTF.

This chain uses TRBV7-2 with TRBJ1-4; 7 bases line up with TRBD1. This CDR3 contains 14 residues. J gave up 4 bases and V 4 bases, and 3 bases lay outside the gene matches. The germline V gene has CDR1 SGHTA and CDR2 FQGNSA. CDR3 nucleotide sequence: TGTGCCAGCAGCTCGACAGGGTTTAATGAAAAACTGTTTTTT. Its protein is CASSSTGFNEKLFF.

The chain carries TRBV28 and TRBJ1-5; no clear D. There are 15 residues in the CDR3. Germline lookup yields CDR1 MDHEN and CDR2 SYDVKM. Trimming stripped 7 bases from V and 0 bases from J, with 13 bases between. The CDR3 DNA reads TGTGCCAGCACCCCGGGATCACCTAGCAATCAGCCCCAGCATTTT. Protein product: CASTPGSPSNQPQHF.

The chain employs TRBV30 and TRBJ1-2; 10 positions agree with TRBD1. The CDR3 loop spans 13 amino acids. CDR1 and CDR2 (germline): GTSNPN, SVGIG (reference sequence). With 6 bases clipped from V and 3 bases from J, the junction kept 4 bases outside the gene matches. DNA of the CDR3: TGTGCCTGCGACAGGGGGCAAGACTATGGCTACACCTTC. Protein: CACDRGQDYGYTF.

This rearrangement joins TRBV7-2 to TRBJ1-5; 8 bases line up with TRBD1. The CDR3 is 15 amino acids. Germline CDR1 reads SGHTA; CDR2 reads FQGNSA. V lost 5 bases, J lost 4 bases, and 7 bases stayed unmatched. The CDR3 DNA sequence: TGTGCCAGCAGCCTACAGGGGGAAAAGAATCAGCCCCAGCATTTT. It specifies CASSLQGEKNQPQHF.

This sequence joins TRBV30 and TRBJ1-1; D gene unclear. Germline V gene lookup returns CDR1 GTSNPN and CDR2 SVGIG (reference sequence). The germline V and J ends were trimmed by 1 base and 6 bases, with 12 bases remaining between them. The CDR3 loop spans 13 amino acids. CDR3 sequence: CAWSALGGAEAFF. The CDR3 DNA sequence: TGTGCCTGGAGTGCCCTCGGAGGCGCTGAAGCTTTCTTT.

In its sample, this clone was seen a few times. The chain is built from TRBV9 and TRBJ2-3; TRBD1 is a possible D gene (6 bases). The CDR3 is 16 residues long. The V and J ends lost 0 bases and 0 bases respectively, with 11 bases between them. Germline V gene sequence: CDR1 SGDLS, CDR2 YYNGEE. The CDR3 reads CASSVDVGGSTDTQYF. The CDR3 DNA reads TGTGCCAGCAGCGTAGATGTTGGGGGCAGCACAGATACGCAGTATTTT.

The chain links TRBV7-8 to TRBJ1-1; tentatively, D is TRBD1 (6 bases). Germline V gene data show CDR1 as SGHVS and CDR2 as FQNEAQ. The V end was cut by 5 bases, the J end by 5 bases, with 12 bases between. The CDR3 has 13 amino acids. DNA for the CDR3: TGTGCCAGCAGCACACAGGGCGGTACTGAAGCTTTCTTT. This gives the protein CASSTQGGTEAFF. Looking up the rest from reference TRBV7-8 and TRBJ1-1 gives the full variable domain: GAGVSQSPRYKVAKRGQDVALRCDPISGHVSLFWYQQALGQGPEFLTYFQNEAQLDKSGLPSDRFFAERPEGSVSTLKIQRTQQEDSAVYLCASSTQGGTEAFFGQGTRLTVV.

This chain joins TRBV7-7 and TRBJ2-1; a possible D gene is TRBD1 (5 bases). Germline V gene sequence: CDR1 SSHAT, CDR2 FNYEAQ (reference sequence). The V end lost 1 base, the J end lost 7 bases, and 8 bases lay between the germline ends. The CDR3 extends over 13 amino acids. Here the CDR3 reads CASSLDRQNEQFF. CDR3 sequence (DNA): TGTGCCAGCAGCTTAGACAGGCAAAATGAGCAGTTCTTC.

In this sample, this clone turned up a few times. CDR3 bases: TGTGCCAGCAGTGCGACAGGGGGCTCCTACAATGAGCAGTTCTTC. Encoded protein: CASSATGGSYNEQFF. This rearrangement joins TRBV6-1 to TRBJ2-1; 9 nucleotides match TRBD1. The V gene end was trimmed by 4 bases and the J gene end by 0 bases; junction bases not matched to a gene: 1. Germline V gives CDR1 MNHNS, CDR2 SASEGT. This CDR3 is 15 amino acids long.

The CDR3 DNA is TGTGCCAGCAGCTCAGGACAGCCCCCGTTAGAGCAGTACTTC. Its protein product is CASSSGQPPLEQYF. This chain joins TRBV28 and TRBJ2-7, with D possibly TRBD1 on 6 matching bases. Trimming took off 6 bases at V and 7 bases at J, with 19 bases between the two ends. Germline V gene sequence: CDR1 MDHEN, CDR2 SYDVKM. The CDR3 contains 14 residues. The full variable domain, completed using reference TRBV28 and TRBJ2-7, is DVKVTQSSRYLVKRTGEKVFLECVQDMDHENMFWYRQDPGLGLRLIYFSYDVKMKEKGDIPEGYSVSREKKERFSLILESASTNQTSMYLCASSSGQPPLEQYFGPGTRLTVT.

The gene calls are TRBV5-6 and TRBJ2-7; a weak D match, TRBD1 (6 bases). Germline-derived CDR1 and CDR2 are SGHDT and YYEEEE. The CDR3 extends over 13 amino acids. Trimming pared 1 base from V and 2 bases from J, leaving 7 bases between. The CDR3 sequence is CASSLTGPYEQYF. CDR3 DNA: TGTGCCAGCAGCTTGACAGGGCCCTACGAGCAGTACTTC. The full variable domain, completed using reference TRBV5-6 and TRBJ2-7, is DAGVTQSPTHLIKTRGQQVTLRCSPKSGHDTVSWYQQALGQGPQFIFQYYEEEERQRGNFPDRFSGHQFPNYSSELNVNALLLGDSALYLCASSLTGPYEQYFGPGTRLTVT.